This TCR beta chain is drawn from a study of Graves' ophthalmopathy and Graves' hyperthyroidism. Germline values: CDR1 SGDLS, CDR2 YYNGEE. The V gene end was trimmed by 3 bases and the J gene end by 6 bases; junction bases not matched to a gene: 9. The CDR3 is 16 residues long. This clonotype was recorded a few times. RNA served as the template for amplifying TCR beta CDR3 regions. The first round was an RT-PCR with HTBI primers, and the second round was a multiplex PCR. TCRdb processed the multiplex PCR reads anew with MiXCR; each CDR3 protein has one entry. The sample yields some 1.1 million distinct CDR3 sequences, about 40% seen once.

The material sequenced was peripheral blood or thyroid tissue (not recorded which). The rearrangement joins TRBV9 to TRBJ2-3, with 11 positions matching TRBD1. The sequence derives from an adult man with Graves' hyperthyroidism. CDR3 loop: CASSAGPGQGGDTQYF. As DNA, the CDR3 is TGTGCCAGCAGCGCCGGACCGGGACAGGGGGGCGATACGCAGTATTTT.